Listed below are T cell receptor beta chains from one sample, sequenced in a study of cytomegalovirus exposure and HLA in healthy donors. Sequencing was performed with immunoSEQ multiplex PCR; in TCRdb, only in-frame clones are kept and a portion is missing. The sample shows over 200,000 clones, 88% of them seen only once. The sample was PBMCs. The receptors come from a woman in her late teens or twenties in good health and CMV-seronegative. The CDR3 runs from the conserved cysteine through the conserved F or W. A D gene is named only where the DNA matches it firmly. Part of the rows lack a size; the others show once, few, many or a class for expanded clones.

v_call: TRBV18
j_call: TRBJ2-6
clone_size: -
d_call: TRBD1
cdr3_aa: CASSRDRGGGANVLTF
cdr3_nt: TGTGCCAGCTCGCGGGACAGGGGAGGTGGGGCCAACGTCCTGACTTTC

v_call: TRBV28
j_call: TRBJ2-7
clone_size: -
d_call: TRBD2
cdr3_aa: CASSLGTSGYPRISYEQYF
cdr3_nt: TGTGCCAGCAGTTTAGGGACTAGCGGGTACCCACGTATCTCCTACGAGCAGTACTTC

v_call: TRBV6-5
j_call: TRBJ2-7
clone_size: -
d_call: TRBD1
cdr3_aa: CASSSDRGQEEQYF
cdr3_nt: TGTGCCAGCAGTTCGGACAGGGGGCAGGAGGAGCAGTACTTC

v_call: TRBV9
j_call: TRBJ1-2
clone_size: -
d_call: -
cdr3_aa: CASSETPTRTYGYTF
cdr3_nt: TGTGCCAGCAGCGAGACCCCGACTAGGACCTATGGCTACACCTTC

v_call: TRBV7-9
j_call: TRBJ2-1
clone_size: -
d_call: -
cdr3_aa: CASRGTGTFYNEQFF
cdr3_nt: TGTGCCAGCAGGGGGACCGGGACTTTCTACAATGAGCAGTTCTTC

v_call: TRBV7-2
j_call: TRBJ1-4
clone_size: -
d_call: -
cdr3_aa: CASSPDRRIEKLFF
cdr3_nt: TGTGCCAGCAGCCCCGACAGGCGAATAGAAAAACTGTTTTTT

v_call: TRBV15
j_call: TRBJ2-5
clone_size: -
d_call: -
cdr3_aa: CATSREGSPSETQYF
cdr3_nt: TGTGCCACCAGCAGAGAAGGGAGCCCCTCGGAGACCCAGTACTTC

v_call: TRBV4-1
j_call: TRBJ2-5
clone_size: -
d_call: -
cdr3_aa: CASSQGTQETQYF
cdr3_nt: TGCGCCAGCAGCCAAGGGACTCAAGAGACCCAGTACTTC

v_call: TRBV28
j_call: TRBJ2-3
clone_size: -
d_call: TRBD2
cdr3_aa: CASSSTSASTDTQYF
cdr3_nt: TGTGCCAGCAGTAGCACTAGCGCAAGCACAGATACGCAGTATTTT

v_call: TRBV2
j_call: TRBJ2-2
clone_size: few
d_call: -
cdr3_aa: CASSSEDRYGELFF
cdr3_nt: TGTGCCAGCAGTTCCGAAGACAGGTACGGGGAGCTGTTTTTT

v_call: TRBV14
j_call: TRBJ2-7
clone_size: once
d_call: TRBD1
cdr3_aa: CASGDRLNEQYF
cdr3_nt: TGTGCCAGCGGGGACAGGCTCAACGAGCAGTACTTC

v_call: TRBV27
j_call: TRBJ2-1
clone_size: -
d_call: TRBD2
cdr3_aa: CASGLAGRYNEQFF
cdr3_nt: TGTGCCAGCGGACTAGCGGGCCGCTACAATGAGCAGTTCTTC

v_call: TRBV27
j_call: TRBJ2-5
clone_size: -
d_call: TRBD2
cdr3_aa: CASSHGGSETQYF
cdr3_nt: TGTGCCAGCAGCCACGGCGGGAGCGAGACCCAGTACTTC

v_call: TRBV28
j_call: TRBJ2-2
clone_size: once
d_call: TRBD2
cdr3_aa: CAGRGEGSVTGELFF
cdr3_nt: TGTGCCGGACGGGGGGAGGGATCAGTTACCGGGGAGCTGTTTTTT

v_call: TRBV4-1
j_call: TRBJ2-2
clone_size: -
d_call: -
cdr3_aa: CASSQPEGTGELFF
cdr3_nt: TGCGCCAGCAGCCAACCCGAGGGCACCGGGGAGCTGTTTTTT

v_call: TRBV7-9
j_call: TRBJ1-4
clone_size: once
d_call: -
cdr3_aa: CASSLGSSQGQDEKLFF
cdr3_nt: TGTGCCAGCAGCTTAGGGAGTTCGCAGGGACAAGATGAAAAACTGTTTTTT

v_call: TRBV27
j_call: TRBJ2-1
clone_size: -
d_call: TRBD2
cdr3_aa: CASSPLAGGYNEQFF
cdr3_nt: TGTGCCAGCAGTCCACTAGCGGGAGGCTACAATGAGCAGTTCTTC

v_call: TRBV7-8
j_call: TRBJ2-7
clone_size: few
d_call: TRBD1
cdr3_aa: CASSWDSNYEQYF
cdr3_nt: TGTGCCAGCAGCTGGGACAGTAACTACGAGCAGTACTTC

v_call: TRBV5-6
j_call: TRBJ2-2
clone_size: -
d_call: TRBD1
cdr3_aa: CASSWGQGAGELFF
cdr3_nt: TGTGCCAGCAGCTGGGGGCAGGGGGCTGGGGAGCTGTTTTTT

v_call: TRBV19
j_call: TRBJ2-5
clone_size: -
d_call: TRBD2
cdr3_aa: CASSIGLAGGGETQYF
cdr3_nt: TGTGCCAGTAGTATCGGACTAGCGGGAGGGGGAGAGACCCAGTACTTC

v_call: TRBV28
j_call: TRBJ2-5
clone_size: -
d_call: -
cdr3_aa: CASSPSMLGAGETQYF
cdr3_nt: TGTGCCAGCAGTCCCTCTATGTTAGGAGCCGGAGAGACCCAGTACTTC

v_call: TRBV28
j_call: TRBJ2-1
clone_size: -
d_call: TRBD2
cdr3_aa: CASSLDGRTSRNEQFF
cdr3_nt: TGTGCCAGCAGTTTAGACGGCCGGACTAGCAGGAATGAGCAGTTCTTC

v_call: TRBV10-3
j_call: TRBJ2-1
clone_size: -
d_call: -
cdr3_aa: CAISLGNSGSSYNEQFF
cdr3_nt: TGTGCCATCAGTCTGGGGAATAGCGGAAGCTCCTACAATGAGCAGTTCTTC

v_call: TRBV29-1
j_call: TRBJ2-1
clone_size: -
d_call: TRBD2
cdr3_aa: CSVDSGTIDEQFF
cdr3_nt: TGCAGCGTTGATAGCGGGACTATCGATGAGCAGTTCTTC

v_call: TRBV11-2
j_call: TRBJ2-7
clone_size: few
d_call: -
cdr3_aa: CASSPAYEQYF
cdr3_nt: TGTGCCAGTAGTCCTGCCTACGAGCAGTACTTC

v_call: TRBV2
j_call: TRBJ2-1
clone_size: -
d_call: TRBD2
cdr3_aa: CASSSRGGLAGGDEQFF
cdr3_nt: TGTGCCAGCAGCTCTCGGGGGGGACTAGCGGGAGGTGATGAGCAGTTCTTC

v_call: TRBV5-4
j_call: TRBJ2-7
clone_size: -
d_call: TRBD1
cdr3_aa: CASSFNRGSYEQYF
cdr3_nt: TGTGCCAGCAGCTTTAACAGGGGTTCCTACGAGCAGTACTTC

v_call: TRBV2
j_call: TRBJ2-7
clone_size: -
d_call: -
cdr3_aa: CASRGRGNYEQYF
cdr3_nt: TGTGCCAGCAGGGGCAGGGGAAACTACGAGCAGTACTTC

v_call: TRBV4-1
j_call: TRBJ2-1
clone_size: -
d_call: -
cdr3_aa: CASSPHRAGTDNEQFF
cdr3_nt: TGCGCCAGCAGCCCTCACAGGGCCGGGACCGACAATGAGCAGTTCTTC

v_call: TRBV7-8
j_call: TRBJ2-5
clone_size: -
d_call: TRBD2
cdr3_aa: CASSRWGTGGRETQYF
cdr3_nt: TGTGCCAGCAGCCGCTGGGGGACGGGGGGAAGAGAGACCCAGTACTTC

v_call: TRBV11-1
j_call: TRBJ2-7
clone_size: -
d_call: -
cdr3_aa: CASSFGGSYEQYF
cdr3_nt: TGTGCCAGCAGCTTCGGAGGCAGCTACGAGCAGTACTTC

v_call: TRBV20-1
j_call: TRBJ2-7
clone_size: -
d_call: -
cdr3_aa: CSARLIYEQYF
cdr3_nt: TGCAGTGCGAGGCTTATCTACGAGCAGTACTTC

v_call: TRBV5-1
j_call: TRBJ2-7
clone_size: -
d_call: -
cdr3_aa: CASRKQGVSYEQYF
cdr3_nt: TGCGCCAGCAGGAAACAGGGAGTTTCCTACGAGCAGTACTTC

v_call: TRBV27
j_call: TRBJ2-3
clone_size: -
d_call: TRBD2
cdr3_aa: CASSGRGGTDTQYF
cdr3_nt: TGTGCCAGCAGTGGGAGGGGAGGCACAGATACGCAGTATTTT

v_call: TRBV6-5
j_call: TRBJ2-7
clone_size: -
d_call: -
cdr3_aa: CASSYSRTGRYEQYF
cdr3_nt: TGTGCCAGCAGTTACTCCCGAACAGGAAGATACGAGCAGTACTTC

v_call: TRBV7-3
j_call: TRBJ2-1
clone_size: -
d_call: TRBD2
cdr3_aa: CASSSGLAGGYNEQFF
cdr3_nt: TGTGCCAGCAGCTCGGGACTAGCGGGAGGGTACAATGAGCAGTTCTTC

v_call: TRBV29-1
j_call: TRBJ2-1
clone_size: -
d_call: TRBD2
cdr3_aa: CSVGGLKRNEQFF
cdr3_nt: TGCAGCGTTGGGGGACTAAAGCGGAATGAGCAGTTCTTC

v_call: TRBV19
j_call: TRBJ2-7
clone_size: once
d_call: TRBD1
cdr3_aa: CASSNPRTGNSYEQYF
cdr3_nt: TGTGCCAGTAGTAACCCCCGGACAGGGAACTCCTACGAGCAGTACTTC

v_call: TRBV19
j_call: TRBJ2-7
clone_size: -
d_call: TRBD1
cdr3_aa: CASRGTDSYEQYF
cdr3_nt: TGTGCCAGTAGAGGGACAGATTCCTACGAGCAGTACTTC

v_call: TRBV28
j_call: TRBJ1-2
clone_size: once
d_call: -
cdr3_aa: CASRSTGGGYTF
cdr3_nt: TGTGCCAGCAGATCGACAGGAGGAGGCTACACCTTC

v_call: TRBV7-3
j_call: TRBJ1-3
clone_size: -
d_call: TRBD1
cdr3_aa: CASSPNPPGQGAGNTIYF
cdr3_nt: TGTGCCAGCAGCCCAAACCCTCCGGGACAGGGAGCTGGAAACACCATATATTTT

v_call: TRBV30
j_call: TRBJ1-1
clone_size: -
d_call: -
cdr3_aa: CAWSVGAQRRGVEAFF
cdr3_nt: TGTGCCTGGAGTGTAGGGGCTCAGAGAAGAGGAGTTGAAGCTTTCTTT

v_call: TRBV15
j_call: TRBJ2-1
clone_size: once
d_call: -
cdr3_aa: CATSQGYNEQFF
cdr3_nt: TGTGCCACCAGTCAGGGCTACAATGAGCAGTTCTTC

v_call: TRBV7-9
j_call: TRBJ2-7
clone_size: -
d_call: -
cdr3_aa: CASSHRETIYEQYF
cdr3_nt: TGTGCCAGCAGCCATCGGGAGACGATCTACGAGCAGTACTTC

v_call: TRBV2
j_call: TRBJ1-1
clone_size: -
d_call: -
cdr3_aa: CAKAGGSDTEAFF
cdr3_nt: TGTGCCAAGGCCGGGGGGTCGGACACTGAAGCTTTCTTT